This T cell receptor (beta chain) was identified in a study of T cell clonality in common variable immunodeficiency. Ten or more counts support this clone. The read ends 3 residues early relative to the CDR3; the germline J gene fills the gap. This CDR3 contains 14 residues. Germline CDR1 reads DFQATT; CDR2 reads SNEGSKA (reference sequence). V trimming: 6 bases; J trimming: 3 bases; junction bases outside the gene matches: 7. Some clones are missing from TCRdb's copy, which holds only in-frame ones; the method was immunoSEQ multiplex PCR. The sample shows tens of thousands of clones, none of them appearing just once.

This TCR derives from a person aged 18 to 69 in good health. Material: peripheral blood mononuclear cells. The rearrangement uses TRBV20-1 and TRBJ2-3, with TRBD2 identical over 9 bases. The CDR3 is CSAPASGRTDTQYF. CDR3 DNA, as far as it was read: TGCAGTGCCCCTGCCAGCGGGAGGACAGATACG.